Each of the 20 T cell receptor beta chains below was sequenced from the same sample in a study of OX40 agonist ivuxolimab in advanced cancers. Generated by immunoSEQ multiplex PCR, the TCRdb table keeps only in-frame clones and is missing some. The sample records about 24,000 clones, almost 80% being singletons. Source: CD4+ or CD8+ T cells sorted from blood, taken in a trial of the OX40 agonist ivuxolimab. These receptors were taken from an adult with an advanced solid tumor such as melanoma, head and neck, liver or kidney cancer.

This clone was detected a few times. The chain has TRBV27 and TRBJ1-6; D uncertain. The germline gives CDR1 MNHEY, CDR2 SMNVEV (reference sequence). V gave up 1 base and J gave up 0 bases, with 7 bases separating them. The CDR3 totals 16 residues. The CDR3 coding sequence is TGTGCCAGCAGTTTATACGTTAGCTCCTATAATTCACCCCTCCACTTT. Translating it yields CASSLYVSSYNSPLHF.

This clone was found once. J is TRBJ2-5 and V is TRBV2; 8 positions match TRBD1. The J call may be incorrect, as the DNA end agrees better with TRBJ2-7. The CDR3 length is 13 residues. The germline V gene has CDR1 SNHLY and CDR2 FYNNEI. CDR3 protein: CARQGDRIYEQYF. CDR3 coding DNA: TGTGCCAGGCAAGGGGACAGGATCTACGAGCAGTACTTC.

The chain couples TRBV19 to TRBJ2-3; D gene unclear. CDR1 is LNHDA and CDR2 is SQIVND in the germline V gene (reference sequence). V was pared by 3 bases and J by 2 bases, with 15 bases between. This CDR3 has 16 residues. The CDR3 DNA sequence: TGTGCCAGTAGTATGTTCGGTTTAGGAGACACAGATACGCAGTATTTT. Encoded protein: CASSMFGLGDTDTQYF.

The chain employs TRBV27 and TRBJ1-5, with D possibly being TRBD1 (6 bases). CDR1 MNHEY and CDR2 SMNVEV come from the germline V gene (reference sequence). This CDR3 contains 14 residues. V lost 2 bases and J lost 7, with 12 bases in between. This CDR3 is CASSLNRDYQPQHF. The CDR3 DNA sequence: TGTGCCAGCAGTTTAAACAGGGACTACCAGCCCCAGCATTTT.

This CDR3 is CASSWATWDTEAFF. CDR3 in DNA: TGCGCCAGCAGCTGGGCAACCTGGGACACTGAAGCTTTCTTT. The rearrangement joins TRBV5-1 to TRBJ1-1; D remains unclear. The CDR3 totals 14 residues. Germline CDR1 reads SGHRS; CDR2 reads YFSETQ. V shed 3 bases and J shed 3 bases, with 12 bases lying between them.

The chain recombines TRBV19 with TRBJ1-1, with TRBD1 matching 8 bases. Germline lookup yields CDR1 LNHDA and CDR2 SQIVND (reference sequence). The CDR3 covers 15 residues. The V and J ends lost 2 bases and 4 bases, in that order; junction bases with no gene match: 6. In DNA form, the CDR3 reads TGTGCCAGTAGTATACTAGGACAGGGTTCCACTGAAGCTTTCTTT. This gives the protein CASSILGQGSTEAFF.

The CDR3 DNA is TGTGCCAGCAGTGTGGACAGGTTAGAAGCCCAGCATTTT. It is translated as CASSVDRLEAQHF. This rearrangement joins TRBV27 to TRBJ1-5, with 7 bases matching TRBD1. This CDR3 is 13 amino acids long. Germline V gene lookup returns CDR1 MNHEY and CDR2 SMNVEV (reference sequence). J gave up 11 bases and V 5 bases, and 9 bases lay outside the gene matches.

V and J are TRBV7-9 and TRBJ1-2; 8 bases line up with TRBD1. With V trimmed by 0 bases and J by 5 bases, 8 bases remained unmatched. The CDR3 runs to 16 residues. Germline values: CDR1 SEHNR, CDR2 FQNEAQ (reference sequence). CDR3: CASSLARGQDRYGYTF. Here the CDR3 DNA reads TGTGCCAGCAGCTTAGCCCGGGGACAGGATCGGTATGGCTACACCTTC. The full variable domain, its missing parts supplied by reference TRBV7-9 and TRBJ1-2, is DTGVSQNPRHKITKRGQNVTFRCDPISEHNRLYWYRQTLGQGPEFLTYFQNEAQLEKSRLLSDRFSAERPKGSFSTLEIQRTEQGDSAMYLCASSLARGQDRYGYTFGSGTRLTVV.

The gene calls are TRBV11-2 and TRBJ2-1, with 7 bases identical to TRBD1. CDR3 size: 12 residues. The V gene end was trimmed by 4 bases and the J gene end by 7 bases; junction bases not matched to a gene: 1. Germline lookup yields CDR1 SGHAT and CDR2 FQNNGV. CDR3 residues: CASSSQGNEQFF. CDR3 DNA sequence: TGTGCCAGCAGCTCACAGGGGAATGAGCAGTTCTTC.

The CDR3 DNA sequence: TGTGCCTGTTCGCCGGGACAGGGATCCTATGGCTACACCTTC. Translated: CACSPGQGSYGYTF. The chain recombines TRBV30 with TRBJ1-2; 9 bases line up with TRBD1. Germline CDR1 and CDR2: GTSNPN and SVGIG (reference sequence). There are 14 residues in the CDR3. V lost 6 bases and J lost 4; bases outside the gene matches: 9.

This clone was seen a single time. The chain carries TRBV10-2 and TRBJ1-1; TRBD1 agrees at 11 bases. The V and J ends lost 5 bases and 1 base, in that order; junction bases with no gene match: 3. Germline CDR1 WSHSY, CDR2 SAAADI. The length of the CDR3 is 15 residues. Here the CDR3 reads CASSTGTGGNTEAFF. The CDR3 region has the DNA TGCGCCAGCAGTACCGGGACAGGGGGGAACACTGAAGCTTTCTTT.

This sequence joins TRBV5-1 and TRBJ2-7; D not certain. From germline, CDR1 is SGHRS and CDR2 YFSETQ. CDR3 length: 12 amino acids. Between the trimmed V and J ends, which lost 0 bases and 6 bases, there was a span of 7 bases. CDR3 sequence (DNA): TGCGCCAGCAGCTTGGGTCACGGCGAGCAGTACTTC. It specifies CASSLGHGEQYF.

The rearrangement uses TRBV5-1 and TRBJ1-5; weak D call: TRBD1 (6 bases). The germline CDR1 and CDR2 sequences are SGHRS and YFSETQ. The CDR3 is 14 amino acids. Between the trimmed V and J ends, which lost 0 bases and 7 bases, there was a span of 11 bases. The CDR3 sequence is CASSLDGGGQPQHF. Written as DNA, the CDR3 is TGCGCCAGCAGCTTGGACGGGGGCGGACAGCCCCAGCATTTT.

The V and J genes are TRBV30 and TRBJ1-4; 10 nucleotides match TRBD1. Germline CDR1 GTSNPN, CDR2 SVGIG (reference sequence). J lost 11 bases, V lost 0 bases, and 6 bases had no gene match. The CDR3 spans 14 residues. CDR3 loop: CAWSVQGQGFKLFF. Written as DNA, the CDR3 is TGTGCCTGGAGTGTACAGGGACAGGGGTTCAAACTGTTTTTT.

This clone was counted only a few times. The rearrangement uses TRBV18 and TRBJ2-3; D tentatively fits TRBD1 or TRBD2 (5 bases each). The germline V gene has CDR1 KGHSH and CDR2 LQKENI. Trimming took 5 bases from V and 6 from J, leaving 9 bases between them. The CDR3 totals 12 residues. CDR3: CASSSWGDTQYF. CDR3 nucleotide sequence: TGTGCCAGCTCATCGTGGGGGGATACGCAGTATTTT.

This clone was detected once. The V and J genes are TRBV30 and TRBJ1-1; the D is unclear. Germline V lookup: CDR1 GTSNPN, CDR2 SVGIG (reference sequence). This CDR3 has 13 amino acids. V was shortened by 7 bases and J by 5 bases, with 17 bases between the two germline ends. The CDR3 loop is CASRWREGTEAFF. DNA of the CDR3: TGTGCCTCCCGGTGGAGGGAAGGGACTGAAGCTTTCTTT.

This chain links TRBV11-2 with TRBJ1-1; D may be TRBD1 (6 bases). This CDR3 is 13 amino acids long. Germline values: CDR1 SGHAT, CDR2 FQNNGV. V lost 3 bases to trimming and J lost 5 bases, with 10 bases between them. DNA of the CDR3: TGTGCCAGCAGCTTTACAGGGAGGACTGAAGCTTTCTTT. Translation: CASSFTGRTEAFF. Full variable domain (missing parts from reference TRBV11-2 and TRBJ1-1): EAGVAQSPRYKIIEKRQSVAFWCNPISGHATLYWYQQILGQGPKLLIQFQNNGVVDDSQLPKDRFSAERLKGVDSTLKIQPAKLEDSAVYLCASSFTGRTEAFFGQGTRLTVV.

The V gene is TRBV7-7, the J gene TRBJ2-3; a weak D match, TRBD1 (5 bases). Germline CDR1 and CDR2: SSHAT and FNYEAQ (reference sequence). Trimming shortened V by 0 bases and J by 2 bases, and 9 bases separated the two germline ends. CDR3 size: 15 residues. The CDR3, as DNA: TGTGCCAGCAGCTTAGCTGGGGCCTTCACAGATACGCAGTATTTT. It codes for CASSLAGAFTDTQYF.

The chain uses TRBV29-1 and TRBJ1-2; maybe TRBD1 (5 bases). Germline CDR1 is SQVTM and CDR2 is ANQGSEA. This CDR3 has 13 residues. V dropped 2 bases and J dropped 2 bases, with 9 bases sitting between them. For the CDR3, the DNA is TGCAGCGTTGAAACCAGGGCAAACTATGGCTACACCTTC. Protein: CSVETRANYGYTF. Based on the CDR3 plus reference TRBV29-1 and TRBJ1-2, the full variable domain is SAVISQKPSRDICQRGTSLTIQCQVDSQVTMMFWYRQQPGQSLTLIATANQGSEATYESGFVIDKFPISRPNLTFSTLTVSNMSPEDSSIYLCSVETRANYGYTFGSGTRLTVV.

This sequence joins TRBV19 and TRBJ1-5; D uncertain. V was cut by 0 bases and J by 6 bases, with 3 bases left in between. The CDR3 sequence is 12 residues long. CDR1 LNHDA and CDR2 SQIVND come from the germline V gene (reference sequence). For the CDR3, the DNA is TGTGCCAGTAGTATAGAGAGTCAGCCCCAGCATTTT. Encoded protein: CASSIESQPQHF.